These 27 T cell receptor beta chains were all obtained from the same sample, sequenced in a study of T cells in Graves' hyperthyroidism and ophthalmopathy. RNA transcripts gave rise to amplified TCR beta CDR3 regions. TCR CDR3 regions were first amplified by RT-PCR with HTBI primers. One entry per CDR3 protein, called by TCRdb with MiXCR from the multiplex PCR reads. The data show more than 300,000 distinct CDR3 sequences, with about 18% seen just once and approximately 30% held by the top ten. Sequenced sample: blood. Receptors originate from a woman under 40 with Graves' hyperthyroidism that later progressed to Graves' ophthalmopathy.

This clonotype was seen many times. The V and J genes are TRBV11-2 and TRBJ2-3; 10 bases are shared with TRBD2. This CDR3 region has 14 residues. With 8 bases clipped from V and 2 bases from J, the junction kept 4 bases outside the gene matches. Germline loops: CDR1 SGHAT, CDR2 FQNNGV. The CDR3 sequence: CASLAGVSTDTQYF. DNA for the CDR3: TGTGCCAGCCTAGCGGGGGTTTCCACAGATACGCAGTATTTT.

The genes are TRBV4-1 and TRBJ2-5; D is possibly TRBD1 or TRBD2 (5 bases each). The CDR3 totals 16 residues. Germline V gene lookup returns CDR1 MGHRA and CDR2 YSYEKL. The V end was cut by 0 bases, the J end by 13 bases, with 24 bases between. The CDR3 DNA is TGCGCCAGCAGCCAAGATAAGAATGGGGACCCATTTCCACCGTACTTC. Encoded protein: CASSQDKNGDPFPPYF.

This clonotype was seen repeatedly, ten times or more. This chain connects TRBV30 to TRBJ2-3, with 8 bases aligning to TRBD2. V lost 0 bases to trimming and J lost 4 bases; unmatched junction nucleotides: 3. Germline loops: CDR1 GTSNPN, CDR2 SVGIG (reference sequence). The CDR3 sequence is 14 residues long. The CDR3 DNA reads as TGTGCCTGGAGTGTGGCGGGAGGCGCAGATACGCAGTATTTT. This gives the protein CAWSVAGGADTQYF.

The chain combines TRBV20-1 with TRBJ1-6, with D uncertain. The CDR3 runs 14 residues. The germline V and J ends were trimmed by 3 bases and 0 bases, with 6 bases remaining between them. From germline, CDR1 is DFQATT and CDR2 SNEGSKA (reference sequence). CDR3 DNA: TGCAGTGCTAGGAAGGACTCCTATAATTCACCCCTCCACTTT. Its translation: CSARKDSYNSPLHF.

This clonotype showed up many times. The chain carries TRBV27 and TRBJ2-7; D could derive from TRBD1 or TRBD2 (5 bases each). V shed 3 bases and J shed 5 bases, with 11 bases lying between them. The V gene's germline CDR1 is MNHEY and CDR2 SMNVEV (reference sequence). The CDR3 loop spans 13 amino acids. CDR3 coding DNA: TGTGCCAGCAGTTTTCCAGGGAGTAACGAGCAGTACTTC. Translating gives CASSFPGSNEQYF.

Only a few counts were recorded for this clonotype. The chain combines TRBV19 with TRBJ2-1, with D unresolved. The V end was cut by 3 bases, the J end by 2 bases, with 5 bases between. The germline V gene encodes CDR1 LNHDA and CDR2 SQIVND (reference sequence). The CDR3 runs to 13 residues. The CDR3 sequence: CASSMVTYNEQFF. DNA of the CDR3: TGTGCCAGTAGTATGGTTACCTACAATGAGCAGTTCTTC.

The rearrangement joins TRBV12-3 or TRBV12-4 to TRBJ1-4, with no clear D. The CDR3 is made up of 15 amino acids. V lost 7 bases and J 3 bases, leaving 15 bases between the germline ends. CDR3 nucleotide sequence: TGTGCCAGCACCGCTACCGGGTCTTCTAATGAAAAACTGTTTTTT. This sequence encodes CASTATGSSNEKLFF.

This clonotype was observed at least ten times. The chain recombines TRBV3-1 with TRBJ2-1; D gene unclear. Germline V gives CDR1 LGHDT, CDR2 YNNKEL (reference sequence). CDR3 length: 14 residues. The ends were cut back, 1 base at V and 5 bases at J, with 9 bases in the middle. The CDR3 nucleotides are TGTGCCAGCAGCCAAGCGCGATGGAACAATGAGCAGTTCTTC. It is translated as CASSQARWNNEQFF.

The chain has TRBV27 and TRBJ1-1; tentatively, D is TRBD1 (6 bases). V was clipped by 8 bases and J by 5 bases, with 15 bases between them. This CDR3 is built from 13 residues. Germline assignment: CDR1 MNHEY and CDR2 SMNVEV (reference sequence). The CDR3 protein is CASLLTGRTEAFF. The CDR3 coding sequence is TGTGCCAGCTTACTTACAGGGAGGACTGAAGCTTTCTTT.

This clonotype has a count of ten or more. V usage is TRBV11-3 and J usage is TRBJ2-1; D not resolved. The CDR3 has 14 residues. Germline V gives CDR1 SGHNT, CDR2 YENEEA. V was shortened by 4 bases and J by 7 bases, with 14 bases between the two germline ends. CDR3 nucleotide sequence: TGTGCCAGCAGCTCGTCTTCTAGGGCGAATGAGCAGTTCTTC. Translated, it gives CASSSSSRANEQFF.

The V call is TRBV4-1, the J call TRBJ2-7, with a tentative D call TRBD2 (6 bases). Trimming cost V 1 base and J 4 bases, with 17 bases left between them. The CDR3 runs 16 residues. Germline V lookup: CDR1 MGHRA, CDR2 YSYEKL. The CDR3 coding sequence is TGCGCCAGCAGCCAAGGCGGAGGGGAAGGGATTTACGAGCAGTACTTC. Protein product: CASSQGGGEGIYEQYF.

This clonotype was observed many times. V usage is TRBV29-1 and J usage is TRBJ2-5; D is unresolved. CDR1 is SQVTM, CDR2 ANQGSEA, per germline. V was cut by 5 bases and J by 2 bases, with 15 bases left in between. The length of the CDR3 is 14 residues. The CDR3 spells CSVTTETWQETQYF. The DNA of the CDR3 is TGCAGCGTTACGACTGAAACCTGGCAAGAGACCCAGTACTTC.

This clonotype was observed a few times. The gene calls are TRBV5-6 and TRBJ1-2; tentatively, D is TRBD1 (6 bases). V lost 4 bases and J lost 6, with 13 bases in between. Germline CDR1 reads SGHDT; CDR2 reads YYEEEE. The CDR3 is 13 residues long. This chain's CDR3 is CASSQDRGNGYTF. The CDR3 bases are TGTGCCAGCAGCCAGGATAGGGGGAATGGCTACACCTTC.

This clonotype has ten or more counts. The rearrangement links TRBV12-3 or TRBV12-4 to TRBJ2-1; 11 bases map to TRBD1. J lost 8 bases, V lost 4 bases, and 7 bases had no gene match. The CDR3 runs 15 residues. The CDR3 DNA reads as TGTGCCAGCAGTTCCGGGACAGGGGGTCCTTATGAGCAGTTCTTC. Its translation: CASSSGTGGPYEQFF.

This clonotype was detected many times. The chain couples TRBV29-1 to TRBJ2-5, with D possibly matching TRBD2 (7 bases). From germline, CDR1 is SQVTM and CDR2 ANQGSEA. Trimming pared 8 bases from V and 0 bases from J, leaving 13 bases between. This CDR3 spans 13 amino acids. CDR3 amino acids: CSYQRDNQETQYF. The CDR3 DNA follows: TGCAGCTACCAGCGGGACAACCAAGAGACCCAGTACTTC.

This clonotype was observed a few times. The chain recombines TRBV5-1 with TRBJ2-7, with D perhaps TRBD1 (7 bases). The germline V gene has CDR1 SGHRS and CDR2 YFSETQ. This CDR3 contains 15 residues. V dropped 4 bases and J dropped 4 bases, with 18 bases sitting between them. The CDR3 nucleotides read TGCGCCAGCAGCCCCATGGAGGGGGCAAATTACGAGCAGTACTTC. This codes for CASSPMEGANYEQYF.

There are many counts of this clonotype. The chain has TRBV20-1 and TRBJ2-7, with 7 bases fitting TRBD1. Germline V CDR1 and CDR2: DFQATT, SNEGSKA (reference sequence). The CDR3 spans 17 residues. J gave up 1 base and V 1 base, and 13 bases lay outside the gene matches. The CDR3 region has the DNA TGCAGTGCTAGAGGGAGACCGGGGACAGAAGTTTCCTACGAGCAGTACTTC. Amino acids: CSARGRPGTEVSYEQYF.

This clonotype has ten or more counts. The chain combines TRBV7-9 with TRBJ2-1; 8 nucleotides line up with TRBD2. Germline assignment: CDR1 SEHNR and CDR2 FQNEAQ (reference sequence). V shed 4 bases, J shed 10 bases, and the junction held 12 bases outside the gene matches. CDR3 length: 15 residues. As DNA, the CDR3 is TGTGCCAGCAGCTACGATTTCGGGGGGGCCGGGGAGCAGTTCTTC. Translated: CASSYDFGGAGEQFF. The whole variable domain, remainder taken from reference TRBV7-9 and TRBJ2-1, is DTGVSQNPRHKITKRGQNVTFRCDPISEHNRLYWYRQTLGQGPEFLTYFQNEAQLEKSRLLSDRFSAERPKGSFSTLEIQRTEQGDSAMYLCASSYDFGGAGEQFFGPGTRLTVL.

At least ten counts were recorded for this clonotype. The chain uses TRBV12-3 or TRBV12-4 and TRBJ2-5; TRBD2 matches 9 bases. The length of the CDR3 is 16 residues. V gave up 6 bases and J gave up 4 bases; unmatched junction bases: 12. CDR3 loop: CASSPLFAGGGETQYF. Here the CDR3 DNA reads TGTGCCAGCAGCCCCCTATTTGCGGGAGGGGGAGAGACCCAGTACTTC.

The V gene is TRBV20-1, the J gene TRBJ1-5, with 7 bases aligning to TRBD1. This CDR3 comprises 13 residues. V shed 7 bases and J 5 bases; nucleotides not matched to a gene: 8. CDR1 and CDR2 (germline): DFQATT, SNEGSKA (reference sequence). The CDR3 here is CSVQTGYYQPQHF. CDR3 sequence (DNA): TGCAGTGTCCAGACAGGGTATTATCAGCCCCAGCATTTT.

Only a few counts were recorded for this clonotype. In nucleotides, the CDR3 is TGCAGCGACAGGGAATATCTATCGGGTGAGCAGTTCTTC. Amino acid sequence: CSDREYLSGEQFF. The chain carries TRBV29-1 and TRBJ2-1; tentatively, D is TRBD1 (6 bases). CDR3 length: 13 residues. Trimming stripped 7 bases from V and 9 bases from J, with 19 bases between. Germline-derived CDR1 and CDR2 are SQVTM and ANQGSEA.

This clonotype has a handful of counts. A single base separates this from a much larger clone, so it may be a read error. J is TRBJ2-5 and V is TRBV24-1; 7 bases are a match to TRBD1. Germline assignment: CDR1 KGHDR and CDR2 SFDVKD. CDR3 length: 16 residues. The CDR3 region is CATSDPSTGPQEAQYF. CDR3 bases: TGTGCCACCAGTGACCCTTCGACAGGGCCCCAAGAGGCCCAGTACTTC.

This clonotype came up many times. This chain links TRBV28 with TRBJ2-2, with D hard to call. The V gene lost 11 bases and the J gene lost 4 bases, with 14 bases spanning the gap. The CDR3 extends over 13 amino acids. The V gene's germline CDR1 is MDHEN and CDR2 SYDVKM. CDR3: CAGSGWGTGELFF. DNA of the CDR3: TGTGCCGGATCAGGATGGGGCACCGGGGAGCTGTTTTTT.

The CDR3 nucleotides read TGTGCCAGCAGAAAAGAGACCCAGTACTTC. Protein product: CASRKETQYF. The chain combines TRBV6-2 or TRBV6-3 with TRBJ2-5; D gene uncertain. Trimming removed 6 bases at V and 3 bases at J, with 2 bases between. Per germline, CDR1 MNHEY and CDR2 SVGEGT. This CDR3 has 10 residues.

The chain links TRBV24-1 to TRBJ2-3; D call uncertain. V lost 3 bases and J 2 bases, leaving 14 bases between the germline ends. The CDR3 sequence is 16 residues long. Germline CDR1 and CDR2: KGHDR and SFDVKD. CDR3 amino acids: CATSDPGGQITDTQYF. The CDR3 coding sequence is TGTGCCACCAGTGATCCGGGCGGCCAGATCACAGATACGCAGTATTTT.

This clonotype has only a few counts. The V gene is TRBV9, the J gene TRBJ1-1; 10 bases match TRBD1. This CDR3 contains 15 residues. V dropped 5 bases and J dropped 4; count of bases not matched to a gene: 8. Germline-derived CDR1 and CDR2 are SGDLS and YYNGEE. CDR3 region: CASREGTGAGTEAFF. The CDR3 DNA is TGTGCCAGCAGGGAAGGGACAGGGGCGGGCACTGAAGCTTTCTTT.

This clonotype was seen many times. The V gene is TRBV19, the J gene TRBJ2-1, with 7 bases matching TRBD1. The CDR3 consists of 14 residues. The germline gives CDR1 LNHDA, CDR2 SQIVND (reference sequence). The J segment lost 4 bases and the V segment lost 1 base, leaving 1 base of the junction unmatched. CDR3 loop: CASSIGTGYNEQFF. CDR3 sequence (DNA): TGTGCCAGTAGTATAGGGACAGGTTACAATGAGCAGTTCTTC.